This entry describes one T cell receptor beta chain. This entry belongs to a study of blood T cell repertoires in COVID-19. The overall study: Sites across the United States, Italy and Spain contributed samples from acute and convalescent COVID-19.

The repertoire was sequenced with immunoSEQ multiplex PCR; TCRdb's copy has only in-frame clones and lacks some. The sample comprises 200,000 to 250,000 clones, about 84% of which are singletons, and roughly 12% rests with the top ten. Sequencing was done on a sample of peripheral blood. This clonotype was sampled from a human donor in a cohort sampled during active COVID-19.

The CDR3 reads CASRRGTTSSYEQYF. The CDR3 region has the DNA TGTGCCAGCAGGCGGGGGACTACCTCCTCCTACGAGCAGTACTTC. The chain combines TRBV5-4 with TRBJ2-7; 7 nucleotides align to TRBD2. The germline V gene has CDR1 SGHNT and CDR2 YYREEE (reference sequence). The CDR3 loop spans 15 amino acids. V lost 5 bases and J lost 0; bases outside the gene matches: 8. Combining the CDR3 with reference TRBV5-4 and TRBJ2-7 gives the whole variable domain ETGVTQSPTHLIKTRGQQVTLRCSSQSGHNTVSWYQQALGQGPQFIFQYYREEENGRGNFPPRFSGLQFPNYSSELNVNALELDDSALYLCASRRGTTSSYEQYFGPGTRLTVT.